The clone carrying this TCR beta chain was seen at least ten times. V lost 2 bases, J lost 7 bases, and 5 bases lay in between. The CDR3 sequence is 12 residues long. The authors amplified TCR beta CDR3 regions, and they did so from RNA transcripts for repertoire sequencing. First-round RT-PCR employed HTBI primers, with a second-round multiplex PCR after it. TCRdb itself ran the multiplex PCR reads through MiXCR, one entry per CDR3 protein. The table shows roughly 610,000 distinct CDR3 sequences, with 22% occurring only once. The data belong to a study of Graves' ophthalmopathy and Graves' hyperthyroidism. Hyperthyroidism qualified as stable when ophthalmopathy did not develop within 18 months of follow-up.

The J gene is TRBJ2-2, the V gene TRBV12-3 or TRBV12-4; no reliable D call. Material for sequencing was peripheral blood. The receptor was isolated from a woman aged 18-30 years with stable Graves' hyperthyroidism. Some clones in this sample may be carry-over from other donors' samples. The CDR3 bases are TGTGCCAGCAGTTTACGGGTCGGGGAGCTGTTTTTT. Residues: CASSLRVGELFF.